The next 29 T cell receptor beta chains were all read from a single sample in a study of T cells in Graves' hyperthyroidism and ophthalmopathy (dated by TCRdb to the late 2010s). The method behind the library was multiplex PCR. This sample was sequenced with an Illumina HiSeq 2000. The TCR beta CDR3 regions were amplified from the RNA transcripts. For the first round of RT-PCR on the TCR CDR3, the HTBI primer set was used together with the Qiagen OneStep RT-PCR kit. TCRdb handled the public reads itself, with Q25 trimming in fastp and clone calling in MiXCR, and kept productive beta chains. Rows with a matching CDR3 protein are joined into one entry that keeps the most common DNA and genes. This sample holds 550,000 to 600,000 distinct CDR3 sequences; around 14% were observed only once. 6.5% to 9% of the sample comes from the top ten. Sequencing was performed on blood. These receptors were obtained from a woman under 30 with Graves' ophthalmopathy.

In this sample, this clonotype turned up many times. The chain uses TRBV27 and TRBJ2-3, with D perhaps matching TRBD1 or TRBD2 (5 bases each). This CDR3 has 13 amino acids. The germline V gene has CDR1 MNHEY and CDR2 SMNVEV (reference sequence). Trimming cost V 7 bases and J 0 bases, with 8 bases left between them. This CDR3 is CASKRDSTDTQYF. CDR3 DNA: TGTGCCAGCAAAAGGGACAGCACAGATACGCAGTATTTT.

This clonotype was seen repeatedly, ten times or more. The CDR3 is CSARDLVSGYEQYF. The CDR3 DNA follows: TGCAGTGCTAGGGACCTTGTCTCGGGGTACGAGCAGTACTTC. The V call is TRBV20-1, the J call TRBJ2-7, with D perhaps matching TRBD2 (5 bases). Germline CDR1 reads DFQATT; CDR2 reads SNEGSKA (reference sequence). The CDR3 loop spans 14 amino acids. V gave up 3 bases and J gave up 4 bases, with 16 bases separating them.

This clonotype has just a few counts. The gene calls are TRBV7-3 and TRBJ2-2; maybe TRBD1 (6 bases). CDR3 length equals 18 residues. Trimming took off 5 bases at V and 4 bases at J, with 23 bases between the two ends. CDR1 and CDR2 from the germline V gene are SGHTA and FQGTGA. The CDR3 DNA is TGTGCCAGCAGCCCCTCCCCCGGGACACTTCGCGGCACCGGGGAGCTGTTTTTT. It is translated as CASSPSPGTLRGTGELFF.

This clonotype appeared many times. The chain has TRBV2 and TRBJ2-5; tentative D call: TRBD1 (7 bases). This CDR3 spans 14 amino acids. V shed 6 bases and J shed 1 base, with 12 bases lying between them. CDR1 and CDR2 from the germline V gene are SNHLY and FYNNEI. As DNA, the CDR3 is TGTGCCAGCAGGGAGGGACAGCCCCAAGAGACCCAGTACTTC. Its protein is CASREGQPQETQYF.

The chain recombines TRBV7-8 with TRBJ1-5; D remains ambiguous. The CDR3 runs 13 residues. V lost 3 bases, J lost 6 bases, and 9 bases lay in between. From germline, CDR1 is SGHVS and CDR2 FQNEAQ. Written as DNA, the CDR3 is TGTGCCAGCAGCTTGGGAGCGGTTCAGCCCCAGCATTTT. Amino acid sequence: CASSLGAVQPQHF.

This clonotype occurred many times. The chain employs TRBV11-3 and TRBJ2-7; weak D call: TRBD2 (7 bases). The CDR3 totals 16 residues. Trimming stripped 6 bases from V and 0 bases from J, with 18 bases between. Germline values: CDR1 SGHNT, CDR2 YENEEA. The CDR3 DNA is TGTGCCAGCAGTTACTCGGGGGGCAGGAGCTCCTACGAGCAGTACTTC. Protein sequence: CASSYSGGRSSYEQYF.

This clonotype has at least ten counts. The chain has TRBV28 and TRBJ1-5; D not resolved. Trimming pared 7 bases from V and 0 bases from J, leaving 16 bases between. The CDR3 contains 16 residues. CDR1 and CDR2 (germline): MDHEN, SYDVKM. CDR3 sequence reads: CASTPPPVNSNQPQHF. The CDR3 DNA follows: TGTGCCAGCACCCCCCCCCCGGTAAATAGCAATCAGCCCCAGCATTTT.

This clonotype was detected ten times or more. The chain carries TRBV13 and TRBJ2-1; D is unresolved. The CDR3 is 14 residues long. CDR1 and CDR2 from the germline V gene are PRHDT and FYEKMQ (reference sequence). V dropped 4 bases and J dropped 5 bases, with 12 bases sitting between them. CDR3 nucleotide sequence: TGTGCCAGCAGCTCCACTCCTAGGGACAATGAGCAGTTCTTC. This translates into CASSSTPRDNEQFF.

In this sample, this clonotype turned up a few times. V usage is TRBV7-2 and J usage is TRBJ1-2; D is unresolved. V gave up 2 bases and J gave up 3 bases, with 7 bases separating them. CDR3 size: 13 residues. The germline CDR1 and CDR2 sequences are SGHTA and FQGNSA. For the CDR3, the DNA is TGTGCCAGCAGCTTAAGATTGGACTATGGCTACACCTTC. Residues: CASSLRLDYGYTF.

This clonotype was seen at least ten times. The rearrangement links TRBV6-2 or TRBV6-3 to TRBJ2-7; D may be TRBD2 (6 bases). Trimming took off 2 bases at V and 10 bases at J, with 33 bases between the two ends. CDR3 length: 19 amino acids. Germline V gives CDR1 MNHEY, CDR2 SVGEGT. The CDR3 reads CASSYPDLRLLATASYQYF. The CDR3 coding sequence is TGTGCCAGCAGTTACCCCGACCTCCGCCTCCTAGCGACCGCCTCGTATCAGTACTTC.

This clonotype was counted many times. The chain is built from TRBV7-2 and TRBJ2-7; 8 nucleotides match TRBD2. The CDR3 totals 14 residues. From germline, CDR1 is SGHTA and CDR2 FQGNSA. Trimming cost V 4 bases and J 2 bases; bases outside gene matches: 4. The DNA for the CDR3 is TGTGCCAGCAGCTCGTCGGGGGGGGCCTACGAGCAGTACTTC. This translates into CASSSSGGAYEQYF. Looking up the rest from reference TRBV7-2 and TRBJ2-7 gives the full variable domain: GAGVSQSPSNKVTEKGKDVELRCDPISGHTALYWYRQSLGQGLEFLIYFQGNSAPDKSGLPSDRFSAERTGGSVSTLTIQRTQQEDSAVYLCASSSSGGAYEQYFGPGTRLTVT.

The sample holds a few counts of this clonotype. The chain has TRBV24-1 and TRBJ1-5; 10 bases map to TRBD1. With V trimmed by 5 bases and J by 5 bases, 11 bases remained unmatched. CDR1 is KGHDR and CDR2 is SFDVKD in the germline V gene. The CDR3 is 17 residues long. DNA for the CDR3: TGTGCCACCAGTGGGTTAACTGCGGGACAGGGGCATCAGCCCCAGCATTTT. It translates to CATSGLTAGQGHQPQHF.

This clonotype was counted at least ten times. This CDR3 reads CASSLLTPLGLAGDNEQFF. The CDR3 DNA reads TGTGCCAGCAGCTTACTAACCCCCCTCGGACTAGCGGGAGACAATGAGCAGTTCTTC. This sequence joins TRBV7-2 and TRBJ2-1; 13 nucleotides match TRBD2. Germline values: CDR1 SGHTA, CDR2 FQGNSA. The CDR3 length is 19 residues. Trimming cost V 2 bases and J 5 bases; bases outside gene matches: 12. Full variable domain (outside the CDR3, taken from reference TRBV7-2 and TRBJ2-1): GAGVSQSPSNKVTEKGKDVELRCDPISGHTALYWYRQSLGQGLEFLIYFQGNSAPDKSGLPSDRFSAERTGGSVSTLTIQRTQQEDSAVYLCASSLLTPLGLAGDNEQFFGPGTRLTVL.

This clonotype was seen a few times. J is TRBJ2-1 and V is TRBV9; D is possibly TRBD1 (5 bases). Germline V gene sequence: CDR1 SGDLS, CDR2 YYNGEE. Trimming took 1 base from V and 2 from J, leaving 10 bases between them. The CDR3 runs to 15 residues. The DNA of the CDR3 is TGTGCCAGCAGCGTATTAGGGGTCGCCTACAATGAGCAGTTCTTC. It codes for CASSVLGVAYNEQFF.

In nucleotides, the CDR3 is TGTGCCAGCAGCTTGGAGGGTAGGGGGGCTGGCTACACCTTC. It specifies CASSLEGRGAGYTF. The J gene is TRBJ1-2, the V gene TRBV5-4, with D possibly matching TRBD1 (6 bases). Trimming cost V 0 bases and J 7 bases, with 13 bases left between them. This CDR3 comprises 14 residues. Germline V gives CDR1 SGHNT, CDR2 YYREEE (reference sequence).

A few counts support this clonotype. The J gene is TRBJ1-1, the V gene TRBV20-1; tentative D call: TRBD1 (6 bases). CDR1 and CDR2 from the germline V gene are DFQATT and SNEGSKA (reference sequence). The germline V and J ends were trimmed by 3 bases and 7 bases, with 36 bases remaining between them. This CDR3 is 20 amino acids long. The CDR3 DNA reads as TGCAGTGCTAGCCCACCCGCTTTGTTATCAATAAAGGACAGAAGACTTGAAGCTTTCTTT. Protein: CSASPPALLSIKDRRLEAFF.

This clonotype was found many times. CDR3 sequence (DNA): TGTGCCAGCTCGCCCTACACAGGGGTGGCTGAAGCTTTCTTT. This translates into CASSPYTGVAEAFF. The chain links TRBV18 to TRBJ1-1; 7 bases align to TRBD1. The CDR3 runs to 14 residues. CDR1 is KGHSH and CDR2 is LQKENI in the germline V gene. The V gene end was trimmed by 6 bases and the J gene end by 6 bases; junction bases not matched to a gene: 10.

This clonotype was detected ten times or more. The rearrangement links TRBV7-8 to TRBJ2-2, with TRBD2 as a possible D gene (6 bases). Trimming stripped 4 bases from V and 2 bases from J, with 11 bases between. The germline V gene encodes CDR1 SGHVS and CDR2 FQNEAQ. The CDR3 is made up of 15 amino acids. The CDR3 is CASSYTGTNTGELFF. DNA for the CDR3: TGTGCCAGCAGCTACACCGGGACTAACACCGGGGAGCTGTTTTTT.

There are many counts of this clonotype. This sequence joins TRBV27 and TRBJ2-1; 10 nucleotides align to TRBD2. Germline CDR1 reads MNHEY; CDR2 reads SMNVEV (reference sequence). The CDR3 totals 17 residues. V shed 5 bases and J 0 bases; nucleotides not matched to a gene: 7. The CDR3 reads CASSPRASGSSYNEQFF. The CDR3 DNA is TGTGCCAGCAGTCCCCGAGCTAGCGGGAGCTCCTACAATGAGCAGTTCTTC.

This clonotype showed up many times. The V gene is TRBV27, the J gene TRBJ2-3; TRBD1 agrees at 9 bases. The CDR3 covers 19 residues. With 0 bases clipped from V and 2 bases from J, the junction kept 12 bases outside the gene matches. The germline CDR1 and CDR2 sequences are MNHEY and SMNVEV (reference sequence). The CDR3 coding sequence is TGTGCCAGCAGTTTATCGTCCCCGGGACAGGGTTTCTTCACAGATACGCAGTATTTT. This encodes CASSLSSPGQGFFTDTQYF.

In its sample, this clonotype was seen a few times. This sequence joins TRBV7-8 and TRBJ1-1; D is possibly TRBD1 (5 bases). This CDR3 is 14 amino acids long. Germline V gives CDR1 SGHVS, CDR2 FQNEAQ. The V gene lost 6 bases and the J gene lost 4 bases, with 15 bases spanning the gap. CDR3 nucleotide sequence: TGTGCCAGCAGTCGACTAACGGGGACCACTGAAGCTTTCTTT. This translates into CASSRLTGTTEAFF.

This clonotype was counted a few times. The CDR3 region has the DNA TGCGCCAGCAGCCAGCAAACAGGGGGCAAGGACAAAAACATTCAGTACTTC. This gives the protein CASSQQTGGKDKNIQYF. V gene TRBV4-1 combines with J gene TRBJ2-4; 9 bases are a match to TRBD1. Germline V CDR1 and CDR2: MGHRA, YSYEKL. The ends lost 3 bases at V and 3 bases at J; junction bases unmatched: 9. CDR3 length equals 17 residues.

In its sample, this clonotype was seen many times. The chain has TRBV27 and TRBJ1-1; no clear D. Germline V CDR1 and CDR2: MNHEY, SMNVEV (reference sequence). CDR3 length equals 14 residues. V was pared by 9 bases and J by 2 bases, with 16 bases between. The CDR3 sequence: CASKPLGINTEAFF. CDR3 in DNA: TGTGCCAGTAAGCCATTGGGAATTAACACTGAAGCTTTCTTT.

This clonotype was seen only a few times. This rearrangement joins TRBV19 to TRBJ2-5, with a possible D match to TRBD1 (6 bases). This CDR3 has 16 residues. The V end was cut by 3 bases, the J end by 5 bases, with 19 bases between. Germline CDR1 reads LNHDA; CDR2 reads SQIVND (reference sequence). CDR3 amino acids: CASSILLGRGEETQYF. CDR3 DNA sequence: TGTGCCAGTAGTATTCTGCTAGGCAGGGGCGAGGAGACCCAGTACTTC.

The sample holds many counts of this clonotype. This chain connects TRBV6-1 to TRBJ2-1; tentatively, D is TRBD2 (8 bases). Trimming shortened V by 5 bases and J by 6 bases, and 23 bases separated the two germline ends. This CDR3 contains 17 residues. Germline-derived CDR1 and CDR2 are MNHNS and SASEGT. CDR3 coding DNA: TGTGCCAGCAGTCCCCAGGGGGGACTAGGTCGGGGCAATGAGCAGTTCTTC. Its protein is CASSPQGGLGRGNEQFF.

A few counts support this clonotype. The chain carries TRBV6-1 and TRBJ2-7; TRBD2 matches 11 bases. Germline CDR1 is MNHNS and CDR2 is SASEGT. The CDR3 spans 15 residues. V lost 7 bases and J lost 3; bases outside the gene matches: 8. The CDR3 loop is CASTEGLAGGYEQYF. The DNA for the CDR3 is TGTGCCAGCACCGAAGGTCTAGCGGGAGGCTACGAGCAGTACTTC.

This clonotype was detected only a few times. The chain links TRBV30 to TRBJ2-7; D unresolved. CDR1 is GTSNPN and CDR2 is SVGIG in the germline V gene (reference sequence). The CDR3 covers 14 residues. The V and J ends lost 0 bases and 2 bases respectively, with 11 bases between them. In DNA form, the CDR3 reads TGTGCCTGGAGTGTATTCGTTGGGACCTACGAGCAGTACTTC. Residues: CAWSVFVGTYEQYF.

This clonotype was recorded many times. The V call is TRBV27, the J call TRBJ1-1; D gene uncertain. Trimming left V 6 bases short and J 1 base short, with 9 bases between. Germline CDR1 reads MNHEY; CDR2 reads SMNVEV (reference sequence). This CDR3 is 13 amino acids long. CDR3 residues: CASRVLRNTEAFF. In DNA, the CDR3 is TGTGCCAGCAGAGTCCTTAGGAACACTGAAGCTTTCTTT.

This chain joins TRBV27 and TRBJ1-4; 7 nucleotides line up with TRBD1. The CDR3 covers 13 residues. J gave up 6 bases and V 5 bases, and 3 bases lay outside the gene matches. CDR1 is MNHEY and CDR2 is SMNVEV in the germline V gene (reference sequence). The CDR3: CASSAGTDEKLFF. The DNA for the CDR3 is TGTGCCAGCAGTGCCGGGACAGATGAAAAACTGTTTTTT.